Presented here are 20 T cell receptor beta chains from one specimen sequenced in a study of cytomegalovirus exposure and HLA in healthy donors. Assay: immunoSEQ multiplex PCR; the TCRdb copy retains only in-frame clones and omits some. The data show 150,000 to 200,000 clones, approximately 86% seen once. The sample taken for sequencing was PBMCs. The source is a man younger than 35 in good health and CMV-seropositive.

J is TRBJ2-1 and V is TRBV25-1; 9 bases agree with TRBD2. In germline, CDR1 is MGHDK, CDR2 SYGVNS. V gave up 6 bases and J gave up 4 bases; unmatched junction bases: 7. The CDR3 covers 15 residues. The CDR3 DNA reads TGTGCCAGCAGCCTGGCGGGGGGGATTTACAATGAGCAGTTCTTC. Amino acid sequence: CASSLAGGIYNEQFF. The variable domain in full, with the rest retrieved from reference TRBV25-1 and TRBJ2-1, is EADIYQTPRYLVIGTGKKITLECSQTMGHDKMYWYQQDPGMELHLIHYSYGVNSTEKGDLSSESTVSRIRTEHFPLTLESARPSHTSQYLCASSLAGGIYNEQFFGPGTRLTVL.

The V call is TRBV7-2, the J call TRBJ2-7; 9 bases agree with TRBD1. V gave up 5 bases and J gave up 6 bases; unmatched junction bases: 8. The germline CDR1 and CDR2 sequences are SGHTA and FQGNSA. CDR3 length equals 14 residues. The CDR3 spells CASSPDRGTSEQYF. CDR3 DNA: TGTGCCAGCAGCCCTGACAGGGGGACCTCCGAGCAGTACTTC. Together with reference TRBV7-2 and TRBJ2-7, the CDR3 gives the full variable domain: GAGVSQSPSNKVTEKGKDVELRCDPISGHTALYWYRQSLGQGLEFLIYFQGNSAPDKSGLPSDRFSAERTGGSVSTLTIQRTQQEDSAVYLCASSPDRGTSEQYFGPGTRLTVT.

The CDR3 spells CASSEGHAAETQYF. The CDR3 DNA reads TGTGCCAGCAGTGAAGGACACGCGGCAGAGACCCAGTACTTC. The chain combines TRBV25-1 with TRBJ2-5, with D maybe TRBD1 (5 bases). V was cut by 2 bases and J by 4 bases, with 11 bases left in between. The CDR3 runs to 14 residues. Germline values: CDR1 MGHDK, CDR2 SYGVNS.

The V call is TRBV9, the J call TRBJ1-2, with D maybe TRBD1 (6 bases). The CDR3 consists of 14 residues. Deletions cut 4 bases from V and 8 bases from J, with 18 bases between. Germline V gene sequence: CDR1 SGDLS, CDR2 YYNGEE. The CDR3 loop reads CASSNEWGQWGYTF. The CDR3 bases are TGTGCCAGCAGCAACGAGTGGGGGCAGTGGGGCTACACCTTC.

The rearrangement uses TRBV27 and TRBJ2-2; D ambiguous. V was shortened by 7 bases and J by 1 base, with 10 bases between the two germline ends. The CDR3 has 14 amino acids. Germline-derived CDR1 and CDR2 are MNHEY and SMNVEV (reference sequence). CDR3: CASIVKRNTGELFF. CDR3 sequence (DNA): TGTGCCAGCATCGTAAAGCGGAACACCGGGGAGCTGTTTTTT.

The chain is built from TRBV7-2 and TRBJ1-1; D is undetermined. Germline CDR1 SGHTA, CDR2 FQGNSA. Trimming took off 1 base at V and 5 bases at J, with 11 bases between the two ends. The CDR3 covers 14 residues. CDR3 region: CASSLDSRGTEAFF. The CDR3 DNA reads TGTGCCAGCAGCTTAGACAGCCGAGGGACTGAAGCTTTCTTT.

This clone was observed once. The chain combines TRBV28 with TRBJ2-7, with D maybe TRBD2 (5 bases). Germline CDR1 and CDR2: MDHEN and SYDVKM. CDR3 length equals 14 residues. Trimming took off 6 bases at V and 0 bases at J, with 12 bases between the two ends. The CDR3 loop is CASRVAGPSYEQYF. CDR3 DNA sequence: TGTGCCAGCAGAGTCGCGGGCCCCTCCTACGAGCAGTACTTC.

This clone was picked up one time. V is TRBV2 and J is TRBJ1-5; perhaps TRBD1 as D (6 bases). Germline CDR1 is SNHLY and CDR2 is FYNNEI. Trimming stripped 6 bases from V and 0 bases from J, with 21 bases between. The CDR3 runs 18 residues. CDR3 coding DNA: TGTGCCAGCAGGTTCGCAGGGGCTTGGGGTAATAGCAATCAGCCCCAGCATTTT. Protein product: CASRFAGAWGNSNQPQHF.

The genes are TRBV27 and TRBJ2-7, with D possibly being TRBD1 (6 bases). This CDR3 comprises 15 residues. Germline assignment: CDR1 MNHEY and CDR2 SMNVEV (reference sequence). V shed 10 bases and J shed 0 bases, with 19 bases lying between them. The CDR3 protein is CATRSEAGVSYEQYF. The CDR3, as DNA: TGTGCCACCCGCTCCGAGGCAGGGGTCTCCTACGAGCAGTACTTC.

This chain uses TRBV27 with TRBJ1-6; weak D call: TRBD1 (6 bases). Germline V gene sequence: CDR1 MNHEY, CDR2 SMNVEV (reference sequence). Trimming cost V 5 bases and J 11 bases, with 25 bases left between them. There are 17 residues in the CDR3. The CDR3 DNA reads TGTGCCAGCAGTAGCTCCTACTCCGGGACATCGGTCGCACCCCTCCACTTT. It translates to CASSSSYSGTSVAPLHF.

This chain connects TRBV9 to TRBJ2-3; TRBD2 matches 9 bases. The trim removed 3 bases at V and 0 bases at J, leaving 17 bases unmatched. Germline V gene data show CDR1 as SGDLS and CDR2 as YYNGEE. The CDR3 contains 20 residues. CDR3 DNA sequence: TGTGCCAGCAGCGCCCCGAGAAAGCGGGAGGCGGGTGGAAGCACAGATACGCAGTATTTT. This sequence encodes CASSAPRKREAGGSTDTQYF.

This chain connects TRBV18 to TRBJ2-1; 11 nucleotides align to TRBD1. Losses at the gene ends were 2 bases for V and 4 bases for J; bases not matched to a gene: 1. CDR3 length equals 15 residues. Germline CDR1 reads KGHSH; CDR2 reads LQKENI. The chain's CDR3 is CASSPGTGGYNEQFF. CDR3 sequence (DNA): TGTGCCAGCTCACCAGGGACAGGGGGGTACAATGAGCAGTTCTTC.

The chain carries TRBV7-2 and TRBJ2-1; 8 bases are a match to TRBD2. Germline V CDR1 and CDR2: SGHTA, FQGNSA. Trimming took 2 bases from V and 2 from J; bases not matched to a gene: 5. This CDR3 comprises 16 residues. CDR3 amino acids: CASSLLAGSTYNEQFF. As DNA, the CDR3 is TGTGCCAGCAGCTTACTAGCGGGCTCCACCTACAATGAGCAGTTCTTC.

The rearrangement joins TRBV4-1 to TRBJ2-6; the D gene is possibly TRBD1 (5 bases). The CDR3 is 15 residues long. V was cut by 1 base and J by 2 bases, with 6 bases left in between. Germline assignment: CDR1 MGHRA and CDR2 YSYEKL. CDR3 protein: CASSQVRAGANVLTF. CDR3 nucleotides: TGCGCCAGCAGCCAAGTCAGGGCTGGGGCCAACGTCCTGACTTTC.

This chain joins TRBV4-3 and TRBJ1-6; no clear D. Germline loops: CDR1 LGHNA, CDR2 YSLEER. V was cut by 2 bases and J by 14 bases, with 13 bases left in between. CDR3 length: 13 amino acids. CDR3 in amino acids: CASSQSTERTLHF. CDR3 DNA: TGCGCCAGCAGCCAAAGCACAGAAAGAACCCTCCACTTT.

This sequence joins TRBV27 and TRBJ2-7, with D uncertain. The V end was cut by 6 bases, the J end by 4 bases, with 10 bases between. Germline-derived CDR1 and CDR2 are MNHEY and SMNVEV (reference sequence). CDR3 length: 12 residues. In nucleotides, the CDR3 is TGTGCCAGCAGGAACCAGAGGTACGAGCAGTACTTC. Its translation is CASRNQRYEQYF.

This chain links TRBV7-9 with TRBJ1-1; D gene ambiguous. Per the germline V gene, CDR1 is SEHNR and CDR2 is FQNEAQ (reference sequence). The CDR3 covers 14 residues. V gave up 5 bases and J gave up 3 bases, with 13 bases separating them. In DNA, the CDR3 is TGTGCCAGCAGCGAACCTACGGGGTACACTGAAGCTTTCTTT. Its translation is CASSEPTGYTEAFF. Together with reference TRBV7-9 and TRBJ1-1, the CDR3 gives the full variable domain: DTGVSQNPRHKITKRGQNVTFRCDPISEHNRLYWYRQTLGQGPEFLTYFQNEAQLEKSRLLSDRFSAERPKGSFSTLEIQRTEQGDSAMYLCASSEPTGYTEAFFGQGTRLTVV.

The chain recombines TRBV2 with TRBJ2-6; D not certain. The CDR3 sequence is 13 residues long. Germline V gives CDR1 SNHLY, CDR2 FYNNEI. V was cut by 6 bases and J by 0 bases, with 3 bases left in between. CDR3 nucleotides: TGTGCCAGCAGCCTCTCTGGGGCCAACGTCCTGACTTTC. Protein product: CASSLSGANVLTF.

The chain links TRBV2 to TRBJ2-3; TRBD1 matches 9 bases. Germline V gene data show CDR1 as SNHLY and CDR2 as FYNNEI. There are 14 residues in the CDR3. J lost 5 bases, V lost 8 bases, and 8 bases had no gene match. The CDR3 coding sequence is TGTGCCAGCCGTCAACAGGGGGCGATAGATACGCAGTATTTT. This sequence encodes CASRQQGAIDTQYF.

This rearrangement joins TRBV5-1 to TRBJ2-7; D is possibly TRBD1 (5 bases). V lost 4 bases and J lost 6, with 17 bases in between. This CDR3 is built from 14 residues. Germline V gives CDR1 SGHRS, CDR2 YFSETQ. The CDR3 is CASSQWVGEGEQYF. CDR3 DNA: TGCGCCAGCAGCCAATGGGTAGGGGAAGGCGAGCAGTACTTC.